The rows below give T cell receptor beta chains drawn from one sample of a study of blood T cell repertoires in COVID-19. Profiling relied on immunoSEQ multiplex PCR, and the TCRdb table lists in-frame clones only, not all of them. The repertoire includes around 130,000 clones, almost 85% of them detected once, and 1.4% to 1.5% sits in the top ten. Sequencing input: peripheral blood. The source of these receptors is a man in his 60s with acute or convalescent COVID-19. Both conserved end residues are part of each CDR3. Each record gives: clone size, V gene, D gene, J gene, CDR3 protein, CDR3 DNA. The D gene is left open where the match is weak. Some rows have no size entry. The others give once, few or many, or a class for an expanded clone.

clone size: NA; V gene: TRBV19; D gene: NA; J gene: TRBJ1-1; CDR3 protein: CASSLFRRGGGNTEAFF; CDR3 DNA: TGTGCCAGTAGCCTTTTTAGGAGGGGCGGTGGTAACACTGAAGCTTTCTTT
clone size: NA; V gene: TRBV5-1; D gene: TRBD1; J gene: TRBJ2-7; CDR3 protein: CASSLEGAGEQYF; CDR3 DNA: TGCGCCAGCAGCTTAGAGGGGGCTGGGGAGCAGTACTTC
clone size: NA; V gene: TRBV10-2; D gene: TRBD2; J gene: TRBJ2-1; CDR3 protein: CASSENLAGGNEQFF; CDR3 DNA: TGCGCCAGCAGTGAGAACCTAGCGGGAGGGAATGAGCAGTTCTTC
clone size: many; V gene: TRBV7-2; D gene: TRBD1; J gene: TRBJ1-5; CDR3 protein: CASSPRTGGYQPQHF; CDR3 DNA: TGTGCCAGCAGCCCAAGGACAGGGGGTTATCAGCCCCAGCATTTT
clone size: NA; V gene: TRBV19; D gene: TRBD1; J gene: TRBJ1-5; CDR3 protein: CASSIGDRSNQPQHF; CDR3 DNA: TGTGCCAGTAGTATAGGGGACAGGAGCAATCAGCCCCAGCATTTT
clone size: NA; V gene: TRBV20-1; D gene: TRBD2; J gene: TRBJ2-1; CDR3 protein: CSASGAGVGYNEQFF; CDR3 DNA: TGCAGTGCTAGTGGGGCGGGAGTGGGGTACAATGAGCAGTTCTTC
clone size: NA; V gene: TRBV5-1; D gene: NA; J gene: TRBJ2-3; CDR3 protein: CASRRVGGNTDTQYF; CDR3 DNA: TGCGCCAGCAGGAGGGTGGGAGGAAACACAGATACGCAGTATTTT
clone size: NA; V gene: TRBV20-1; D gene: NA; J gene: TRBJ1-4; CDR3 protein: CSAWRGQLFF; CDR3 DNA: TGCAGTGCCTGGCGAGGCCAACTGTTTTTT
clone size: NA; V gene: TRBV7-8; D gene: TRBD2; J gene: TRBJ2-1; CDR3 protein: CASSSRTSGSLYNEQFF; CDR3 DNA: TGTGCCAGCAGCTCCCGGACTAGCGGGAGCCTCTACAATGAGCAGTTCTTC
clone size: NA; V gene: TRBV11-1; D gene: NA; J gene: TRBJ2-1; CDR3 protein: CASSLETVEQFF; CDR3 DNA: TGTGCCAGCAGCTTAGAAACAGTTGAGCAGTTCTTC
clone size: NA; V gene: TRBV5-4; D gene: NA; J gene: TRBJ1-6; CDR3 protein: CASSSRGGSSYNSPLHF; CDR3 DNA: TGTGCCAGCAGCTCCCGCGGGGGTAGCTCCTATAATTCACCCCTCCACTTT
clone size: NA; V gene: TRBV27; D gene: NA; J gene: TRBJ1-4; CDR3 protein: CASSLSYSATNEKLFF; CDR3 DNA: TGTGCCAGCAGTTTATCGTACTCTGCAACTAATGAAAAACTGTTTTTT
clone size: NA; V gene: TRBV7-9; D gene: NA; J gene: TRBJ2-1; CDR3 protein: CASSLPGSYNEQFF; CDR3 DNA: TGTGCCAGCAGCCTGCCGGGGTCCTACAATGAGCAGTTCTTC
clone size: NA; V gene: TRBV5-1; D gene: TRBD1; J gene: TRBJ1-2; CDR3 protein: CASSPTWAGGEVGPALRYGYTF; CDR3 DNA: TGCGCCAGCAGCCCAACGTGGGCAGGGGGCGAAGTAGGGCCTGCATTACGGTATGGCTACACCTTC
clone size: NA; V gene: TRBV5-1; D gene: TRBD1; J gene: TRBJ1-6; CDR3 protein: CASSLEGAESPLHF; CDR3 DNA: TGCGCCAGCAGCTTGGAGGGGGCGGAATCACCCCTCCACTTT
clone size: NA; V gene: TRBV7-3; D gene: NA; J gene: TRBJ1-5; CDR3 protein: CASSLTVFYGRDTHSNQPQHF; CDR3 DNA: TGTGCCAGCAGCTTAACGGTATTTTACGGCAGGGACACCCATAGCAATCAGCCCCAGCATTTT
clone size: NA; V gene: TRBV19; D gene: NA; J gene: TRBJ1-2; CDR3 protein: CASSIPGLPNYGYTF; CDR3 DNA: TGTGCCAGTAGTATCCCGGGACTGCCTAACTATGGCTACACCTTC
clone size: NA; V gene: TRBV5-6; D gene: TRBD2; J gene: TRBJ2-5; CDR3 protein: CASSPRVGLAEQETQYF; CDR3 DNA: TGTGCCAGCAGCCCCCGAGTGGGACTAGCGGAACAAGAGACCCAGTACTTC
clone size: NA; V gene: TRBV6-5; D gene: NA; J gene: TRBJ1-1; CDR3 protein: CASRWTANTEAFF; CDR3 DNA: TGTGCCAGCAGGTGGACAGCAAACACTGAAGCTTTCTTT
clone size: once; V gene: TRBV2; D gene: TRBD2; J gene: TRBJ2-7; CDR3 protein: CASTAGGLAEYEQYF; CDR3 DNA: TGTGCCAGCACCGCCGGGGGACTAGCGGAATACGAGCAGTACTTC
clone size: NA; V gene: TRBV19; D gene: TRBD1; J gene: TRBJ1-2; CDR3 protein: CASTDEPRQGGYGYTF; CDR3 DNA: TGTGCCAGTACAGATGAACCCCGACAGGGGGGCTATGGCTACACCTTC
clone size: NA; V gene: TRBV5-1; D gene: TRBD2; J gene: TRBJ2-5; CDR3 protein: CASSLVAGREETQYF; CDR3 DNA: TGCGCCAGCAGCTTGGTGGCAGGGAGGGAAGAGACCCAGTACTTC
clone size: NA; V gene: TRBV5-1; D gene: NA; J gene: TRBJ2-7; CDR3 protein: CASSAPADLYEQYF; CDR3 DNA: TGCGCCAGCAGCGCTCCAGCGGACCTTTACGAGCAGTACTTC
clone size: once; V gene: TRBV7-3; D gene: TRBD2; J gene: TRBJ2-1; CDR3 protein: CASSPHRGGAGNEQFF; CDR3 DNA: TGTGCCAGCAGCCCCCATCGCGGGGGGGCCGGAAATGAGCAGTTCTTC
clone size: NA; V gene: TRBV19; D gene: TRBD1; J gene: TRBJ1-3; CDR3 protein: CASSIGTGNSGNTIYF; CDR3 DNA: TGTGCCAGTAGTATTGGGACAGGGAACTCTGGAAACACCATATATTTT
clone size: NA; V gene: TRBV27; D gene: TRBD1; J gene: TRBJ1-1; CDR3 protein: CASSYRQGGEAFF; CDR3 DNA: TGTGCCAGCAGTTACAGACAGGGTGGTGAAGCTTTCTTT
clone size: NA; V gene: TRBV6-5; D gene: NA; J gene: TRBJ2-7; CDR3 protein: CASIAGGQAQYF; CDR3 DNA: TGTGCCAGCATCGCAGGGGGGCAGGCCCAGTACTTC
clone size: NA; V gene: TRBV7-9; D gene: NA; J gene: TRBJ2-7; CDR3 protein: CASNAETNPYEQYF; CDR3 DNA: TGTGCCAGCAACGCGGAGACGAACCCCTACGAGCAGTACTTC
clone size: NA; V gene: TRBV6-2/TRBV6-3; D gene: TRBD1; J gene: TRBJ2-7; CDR3 protein: CASSTGTGTYEQYF; CDR3 DNA: TGTGCCAGCAGTACCGGGACAGGGACTTACGAGCAGTACTTC
clone size: NA; V gene: TRBV9; D gene: NA; J gene: TRBJ2-1; CDR3 protein: CASSAYSTSDEQFF; CDR3 DNA: TGTGCCAGCAGCGCATACTCAACTTCGGATGAGCAGTTCTTC
clone size: NA; V gene: TRBV25-1; D gene: NA; J gene: TRBJ1-4; CDR3 protein: CASSPMRAGEKLFF; CDR3 DNA: TGTGCCAGCAGTCCCATGAGGGCCGGCGAAAAACTGTTTTTT
clone size: once; V gene: TRBV2; D gene: TRBD2; J gene: TRBJ2-5; CDR3 protein: CASSEGLAGGRGETQYF; CDR3 DNA: TGTGCCAGCAGTGAAGGTTTAGCGGGGGGGCGTGGGGAGACCCAGTACTTC
clone size: NA; V gene: TRBV19; D gene: TRBD1; J gene: TRBJ1-4; CDR3 protein: CASSKTGELNEKLFF; CDR3 DNA: TGTGCCAGTAGTAAAACAGGGGAACTTAATGAAAAACTGTTTTTT
clone size: NA; V gene: TRBV5-6; D gene: NA; J gene: TRBJ1-1; CDR3 protein: CASSLDRYTEAFF; CDR3 DNA: TGTGCCAGCAGCTTGGACAGATACACTGAAGCTTTCTTT
clone size: NA; V gene: TRBV9; D gene: TRBD1; J gene: TRBJ1-6; CDR3 protein: CASSVVPLDRVDSPLHF; CDR3 DNA: TGTGCCAGCAGCGTAGTTCCCCTTGACAGGGTTGATTCACCCCTCCACTTT
clone size: NA; V gene: TRBV3-1/TRBV3-2; D gene: NA; J gene: TRBJ1-1; CDR3 protein: CASSQRRDTEAFF; CDR3 DNA: TGTGCCAGCAGCCAGAGACGGGACACTGAAGCTTTCTTT
clone size: once; V gene: TRBV7-8; D gene: TRBD2; J gene: TRBJ2-5; CDR3 protein: CASSLVVAGGGETQYF; CDR3 DNA: TGTGCCAGCAGCTTAGTAGTAGCGGGAGGTGGAGAGACCCAGTACTTC
clone size: NA; V gene: TRBV21-1; D gene: NA; J gene: TRBJ2-7; CDR3 protein: CASSNEPLGEGAYEQYF; CDR3 DNA: TGTGCCAGCAGCAACGAACCACTCGGAGAGGGAGCCTACGAGCAGTACTTC
clone size: NA; V gene: TRBV9; D gene: NA; J gene: TRBJ2-7; CDR3 protein: CASSVDGGRAAREQYF; CDR3 DNA: TGTGCCAGCAGCGTAGACGGGGGGCGTGCAGCACGGGAGCAGTACTTC
clone size: NA; V gene: TRBV19; D gene: NA; J gene: TRBJ2-2; CDR3 protein: CASSAGSVGELFF; CDR3 DNA: TGTGCCAGTAGTGCGGGGTCGGTCGGGGAGCTGTTTTTT
clone size: NA; V gene: TRBV25-1; D gene: NA; J gene: TRBJ2-1; CDR3 protein: CASSGTTRVINEQFF; CDR3 DNA: TGTGCCAGCAGTGGGACCACTAGGGTTATCAATGAGCAGTTCTTC
clone size: NA; V gene: TRBV5-1; D gene: NA; J gene: TRBJ1-3; CDR3 protein: CASSLDGNSGSGNTIYF; CDR3 DNA: TGCGCCAGCAGCTTGGATGGAAATTCAGGCTCTGGAAACACCATATATTTT
clone size: NA; V gene: TRBV19; D gene: NA; J gene: TRBJ2-6; CDR3 protein: CASSISRVGSGANVLTF; CDR3 DNA: TGTGCCAGTAGTATCAGCAGGGTTGGCTCTGGGGCCAACGTCCTGACTTTC
clone size: once; V gene: TRBV19; D gene: NA; J gene: TRBJ2-7; CDR3 protein: CASSIQGPLGEQYF; CDR3 DNA: TGTGCCAGTAGTATCCAGGGGCCATTGGGGGAGCAGTACTTC
clone size: NA; V gene: TRBV3-1/TRBV3-2; D gene: NA; J gene: TRBJ1-6; CDR3 protein: CASSQKTGNSPLHF; CDR3 DNA: TGTGCCAGCAGCCAGAAGACGGGGAATTCACCCCTCCACTTT
clone size: NA; V gene: TRBV5-6; D gene: NA; J gene: TRBJ2-3; CDR3 protein: CASSLVGATDTQYF; CDR3 DNA: TGTGCCAGCAGCTTGGTTGGAGCCACAGATACGCAGTATTTT
clone size: NA; V gene: TRBV9; D gene: NA; J gene: TRBJ2-5; CDR3 protein: CASSTEGETQYF; CDR3 DNA: TGTGCCAGCAGCACGGAGGGGGAGACCCAGTACTTC
clone size: NA; V gene: TRBV7-6; D gene: TRBD1; J gene: TRBJ2-1; CDR3 protein: CASSLGQGWDEQFF; CDR3 DNA: TGTGCCAGCAGCTTGGGACAGGGTTGGGATGAGCAGTTCTTC
clone size: NA; V gene: TRBV9; D gene: TRBD1; J gene: TRBJ2-7; CDR3 protein: CASSDRDRGEQYF; CDR3 DNA: TGTGCCAGCAGCGACCGGGACAGGGGCGAGCAGTACTTC
clone size: NA; V gene: TRBV9; D gene: TRBD1; J gene: TRBJ2-5; CDR3 protein: CASSPSDRVLQETQYF; CDR3 DNA: TGTGCCAGCAGCCCGTCGGACAGGGTTCTCCAAGAGACCCAGTACTTC
clone size: NA; V gene: TRBV5-4; D gene: TRBD2; J gene: TRBJ2-1; CDR3 protein: CASSLGGLAGQNNEQFF; CDR3 DNA: TGTGCCAGCAGCTTGGGCGGACTAGCGGGACAAAACAATGAGCAGTTCTTC
clone size: NA; V gene: TRBV9; D gene: TRBD2; J gene: TRBJ2-6; CDR3 protein: CASSLAGDRRTSSGANVLTF; CDR3 DNA: TGTGCCAGCAGCCTAGCGGGGGACAGGAGAACCAGCTCTGGGGCCAACGTCCTGACTTTC
clone size: NA; V gene: TRBV11-2; D gene: TRBD2; J gene: TRBJ2-7; CDR3 protein: CASRFSGGPTYEQYF; CDR3 DNA: TGTGCCAGCAGATTTAGCGGGGGTCCGACCTACGAGCAGTACTTC
clone size: NA; V gene: TRBV5-4; D gene: TRBD2; J gene: TRBJ2-3; CDR3 protein: CASKTSANTDTQYF; CDR3 DNA: TGTGCCAGCAAAACTAGCGCAAACACAGATACGCAGTATTTT
clone size: few; V gene: TRBV7-7; D gene: NA; J gene: TRBJ1-4; CDR3 protein: CASSSGGEKLFF; CDR3 DNA: TGTGCCAGCAGCTCTGGGGGCGAAAAACTGTTTTTT
clone size: NA; V gene: TRBV7-9; D gene: NA; J gene: TRBJ1-2; CDR3 protein: CASSPRREGGYTF; CDR3 DNA: TGTGCCAGCAGCCCAAGGAGGGAGGGAGGCTACACCTTC